Each of the 24 T cell receptor beta chains below was sequenced from the same sample in a study of T cells in Graves' hyperthyroidism and ophthalmopathy. TCR beta CDR3 regions were amplified from RNA. First-round RT-PCR targeting the TCR CDR3 was performed with the HTBI primer set. TCRdb analysed the multiplex PCR reads with MiXCR anew, one entry per CDR3 protein. The repertoire consists of some 300,000 distinct CDR3 sequences, with approximately 13% occurring once and the leading ten covering 7.9%. The sequenced sample was blood. The receptors stem from a woman in her 40s with Graves' hyperthyroidism.

The chain carries TRBV19 and TRBJ2-1; 11 bases line up with TRBD2. Germline V gene data show CDR1 as LNHDA and CDR2 as SQIVND (reference sequence). V dropped 3 bases and J dropped 9; count of bases not matched to a gene: 4. The CDR3 consists of 14 residues. CDR3 DNA: TGTGCCAGTAGTATGACTAGCGGGACAGGTGAGCAGTTCTTC. Amino acid sequence: CASSMTSGTGEQFF.

With respect to this clonotype: A much bigger clone sits one base away, suggesting this may be a read error. V gene TRBV6-5 combines with J gene TRBJ1-2, with a possible D match to TRBD1 (6 bases). Germline lookup yields CDR1 MNHEY and CDR2 SVGAGI. The CDR3 is 15 residues long. The CDR3, as DNA: TGTGTCAGCAGTTACCTACAGGGAACTAACTATGGCTACACCTTC. Residues: CVSSYLQGTNYGYTF.

In its sample, this clonotype was seen a few times. V usage is TRBV4-2 and J usage is TRBJ2-6, with no clear D. With 0 bases removed from V and 0 bases from J, the gap between germline ends came to 9 bases. This CDR3 has 17 residues. CDR1 LGHNA and CDR2 YNFKEQ come from the germline V gene. This CDR3 reads CASSQDEANSGANVLTF. The CDR3 DNA sequence: TGTGCCAGCAGCCAAGACGAGGCGAACTCTGGGGCCAACGTCCTGACTTTC.

In its sample, this clonotype was seen many times. The chain is built from TRBV7-9 and TRBJ1-6; possible D gene TRBD1, 5 bases. The ends were cut back, 5 bases at V and 3 bases at J, with 8 bases in the middle. Germline loops: CDR1 SEHNR, CDR2 FQNEAQ (reference sequence). The CDR3 loop spans 14 amino acids. CDR3 loop: CASSPDNYNSPLHF. The CDR3 region has the DNA TGTGCCAGCAGCCCGGACAACTATAATTCACCCCTCCACTTT.

This chain links TRBV4-2 with TRBJ1-2; a possible D gene is TRBD1 (5 bases). Germline V lookup: CDR1 LGHNA, CDR2 YNFKEQ. Trimming cost V 2 bases and J 3 bases, with 10 bases left between them. The CDR3 sequence is 14 residues long. For the CDR3, the DNA is TGTGCCAGCAGCCAAACGTCGGGGGACTATGGCTACACCTTC. Translating gives CASSQTSGDYGYTF.

The chain recombines TRBV20-1 with TRBJ2-1; maybe TRBD1 (6 bases). This CDR3 contains 14 residues. Trimming cost V 6 bases and J 4 bases, with 16 bases left between them. Germline V gene sequence: CDR1 DFQATT, CDR2 SNEGSKA (reference sequence). CDR3 sequence: CSALGQPRYNEQFF. DNA of the CDR3: TGCAGTGCCCTCGGACAGCCGAGGTACAATGAGCAGTTCTTC.

This clonotype was detected many times. V and J are TRBV29-1 and TRBJ2-1, with 8 nucleotides matching TRBD1. V was pared by 6 bases and J by 6 bases, with 7 bases of the junction left unmatched. The CDR3 totals 13 residues. Germline-derived CDR1 and CDR2 are SQVTM and ANQGSEA. Here the CDR3 reads CSVADRVSNEQFF. CDR3 coding DNA: TGCAGCGTAGCGGACAGGGTAAGCAATGAGCAGTTCTTC.

This chain links TRBV28 with TRBJ2-1; TRBD1 matches 9 bases. Trimming removed 5 bases from V and 8 bases from J; junction bases left unmatched: 13. This CDR3 contains 16 residues. Germline-derived CDR1 and CDR2 are MDHEN and SYDVKM. The CDR3 DNA reads as TGTGCCAGCAGTCCGCATTGGGACAGGGAGGTCGATGAGCAGTTCTTC. Its translation: CASSPHWDREVDEQFF. Complete variable domain (other parts from reference TRBV28 and TRBJ2-1): DVKVTQSSRYLVKRTGEKVFLECVQDMDHENMFWYRQDPGLGLRLIYFSYDVKMKEKGDIPEGYSVSREKKERFSLILESASTNQTSMYLCASSPHWDREVDEQFFGPGTRLTVL.

This clonotype was detected ten times or more. This rearrangement joins TRBV6-1 to TRBJ1-6; D gene unclear. V was shortened by 6 bases and J by 7 bases, with 16 bases between the two germline ends. This CDR3 is 15 amino acids long. Per the germline V gene, CDR1 is MNHNS and CDR2 is SASEGT. The CDR3 loop reads CASRGGSRGNSPLHF. In nucleotides, the CDR3 is TGTGCCAGCAGGGGAGGGTCCCGGGGAAATTCACCCCTCCACTTT.

This clonotype was picked up many times. This sequence joins TRBV28 and TRBJ1-5; 9 positions match TRBD1. From germline, CDR1 is MDHEN and CDR2 SYDVKM. The CDR3 length is 15 residues. The V segment lost 3 bases and the J segment 2 bases; nucleotides outside the gene matches: 2. CDR3 DNA: TGTGCCAGCAGTTTGAGGACAGGGGGCAATCAGCCCCAGCATTTT. Protein: CASSLRTGGNQPQHF.

This clonotype has at least ten counts. The chain recombines TRBV9 with TRBJ2-1; possibly TRBD2 for D (6 bases). Germline CDR1 is SGDLS and CDR2 is YYNGEE. The V end was cut by 3 bases, the J end by 4 bases, with 14 bases between. This CDR3 is built from 15 residues. CDR3 protein: CASSGPTSSYNEQFF. The DNA of the CDR3 is TGTGCCAGCAGCGGACCGACTAGTTCATACAATGAGCAGTTCTTC.

This clonotype was observed many times. CDR3 in DNA: TGTGCCAGCACTAGCGGGAGGGGAACCGGGGAGCTGTTTTTT. It translates to CASTSGRGTGELFF. The chain has TRBV2 and TRBJ2-2; 12 bases align to TRBD2. From germline, CDR1 is SNHLY and CDR2 FYNNEI. Trimming removed 7 bases from V and 5 bases from J; junction bases left unmatched: 2. The CDR3 runs to 14 residues.

In its sample, this clonotype was seen many times. V and J are TRBV28 and TRBJ2-2; D unclear. The CDR3 runs to 12 residues. The germline V gene has CDR1 MDHEN and CDR2 SYDVKM. V was shortened by 10 bases and J by 1 base, with 7 bases between the two germline ends. CDR3: CATEQNTGELFF. For the CDR3, the DNA is TGTGCCACCGAACAGAACACCGGGGAGCTGTTTTTT.

V gene TRBV25-1 combines with J gene TRBJ1-1; D call uncertain. The V and J ends lost 7 bases and 2 bases respectively, with 14 bases between them. The CDR3 has 14 residues. Germline CDR1 reads MGHDK; CDR2 reads SYGVNS. The CDR3 loop is CASNPTAKNTEAFF. The CDR3 DNA sequence: TGTGCCAGCAACCCGACGGCAAAAAACACTGAAGCTTTCTTT. The full variable domain, rest sourced from reference TRBV25-1 and TRBJ1-1, is EADIYQTPRYLVIGTGKKITLECSQTMGHDKMYWYQQDPGMELHLIHYSYGVNSTEKGDLSSESTVSRIRTEHFPLTLESARPSHTSQYLCASNPTAKNTEAFFGQGTRLTVV.

This clonotype was recorded many times. The gene calls are TRBV6-6 and TRBJ1-1; possibly TRBD1 for D (5 bases). CDR1 is MNHNY and CDR2 is SVGAGI in the germline V gene (reference sequence). This CDR3 has 15 residues. V was shortened by 0 bases and J by 2 bases, with 10 bases between the two germline ends. The CDR3: CASSYSGLINTEAFF. The CDR3 nucleotides read TGTGCCAGCAGTTACTCGGGACTGATAAACACTGAAGCTTTCTTT.

This clonotype was seen only a few times. The V gene is TRBV28, the J gene TRBJ1-5, with a weak D call TRBD1 (6 bases). V was shortened by 5 bases and J by 4 bases, with 18 bases between the two germline ends. CDR3 length equals 16 residues. CDR1 and CDR2 from the germline V gene are MDHEN and SYDVKM. The chain's CDR3 is CASSPRGRGNNQPQHF. CDR3 bases: TGTGCCAGCAGTCCGAGGGGTAGGGGGAATAATCAGCCCCAGCATTTT.

In this sample, this clonotype turned up a few times. The chain joins TRBV7-9 to TRBJ1-5; D not resolved. V was shortened by 5 bases and J by 0 bases, with 8 bases between the two germline ends. The CDR3 contains 14 residues. CDR1 is SEHNR, CDR2 FQNEAQ, per germline (reference sequence). CDR3 protein: CASSTLHSNQPQHF. In DNA, the CDR3 is TGTGCCAGCAGCACACTCCATAGCAATCAGCCCCAGCATTTT.

This clonotype was detected ten times or more. The chain uses TRBV19 and TRBJ2-1, with D hard to call. Trimming pared 6 bases from V and 9 bases from J, leaving 9 bases between. Germline-derived CDR1 and CDR2 are LNHDA and SQIVND (reference sequence). CDR3 length equals 11 residues. The chain's CDR3 is CASREMAEQFF. CDR3 DNA: TGTGCCAGTAGGGAGATGGCTGAGCAGTTCTTC. The full variable domain, with the rest looked up from reference TRBV19 and TRBJ2-1, is DGGITQSPKYLFRKEGQNVTLSCEQNLNHDAMYWYRQDPGQGLRLIYYSQIVNDFQKGDIAEGYSVSREKKESFPLTVTSAQKNPTAFYLCASREMAEQFFGPGTRLTVL.

In this sample, this clonotype turned up many times. The rearrangement links TRBV9 to TRBJ1-6; D is unclear. Germline values: CDR1 SGDLS, CDR2 YYNGEE. The CDR3 covers 12 residues. V was pared by 3 bases and J by 14 bases, with 12 bases between. The CDR3 DNA reads as TGTGCCAGCAGCGCTGCAGGAGGCTCCCTCCACTTT. This sequence encodes CASSAAGGSLHF.

Only a few counts were recorded for this clonotype. The chain recombines TRBV30 with TRBJ2-3; 10 bases map to TRBD1. J lost 4 bases, V lost 3 bases, and 4 bases had no gene match. The CDR3 has 14 residues. Germline CDR1 reads GTSNPN; CDR2 reads SVGIG (reference sequence). The CDR3 nucleotides read TGTGCCTGGAGGGCGACAGGGGGCTCAGATACGCAGTATTTT. Protein product: CAWRATGGSDTQYF.

A few counts support this clonotype. V usage is TRBV15 and J usage is TRBJ1-4; 9 bases fit TRBD1. The CDR3 has 16 residues. Germline trimming cut 3 bases from V and 7 bases from J; bases unmatched to any gene: 9. The germline V gene encodes CDR1 LNHNV and CDR2 YYDKDF (reference sequence). This CDR3 is CATSRVSGTGSEKLFF. CDR3 nucleotides: TGTGCCACCAGCAGGGTTTCCGGGACAGGGTCTGAAAAACTGTTTTTT.

This clonotype has ten or more counts. This chain connects TRBV7-9 to TRBJ2-5; weak D call: TRBD2 (6 bases). CDR3 size: 17 residues. With 1 base removed from V and 2 bases from J, the gap between germline ends came to 17 bases. CDR1 is SEHNR, CDR2 FQNEAQ, per germline (reference sequence). CDR3 nucleotide sequence: TGTGCCAGCAGCTTAGGAGTCTCCGGGAGATGGCAAGAGACCCAGTACTTC. The encoded protein is CASSLGVSGRWQETQYF.

In this sample, this clonotype turned up many times. This chain links TRBV2 with TRBJ2-2; D is possibly TRBD2 (7 bases). V was shortened by 6 bases and J by 3 bases, with 14 bases between the two germline ends. The CDR3 is 15 residues long. Germline CDR1 and CDR2: SNHLY and FYNNEI. CDR3 amino acids: CASRTSGGYTGELFF. DNA of the CDR3: TGTGCCAGCAGGACCTCGGGGGGCTACACCGGGGAGCTGTTTTTT.

This clonotype came up many times. The chain couples TRBV7-9 to TRBJ1-4; D perhaps matches TRBD1 (5 bases). The V end was cut by 1 base, the J end by 0 bases, with 21 bases between. This CDR3 is built from 20 residues. Germline CDR1 and CDR2: SEHNR and FQNEAQ (reference sequence). CDR3: CASSLGLGHSQVATNEKLFF. As DNA, the CDR3 is TGTGCCAGCAGCTTAGGGTTGGGGCACTCCCAAGTTGCAACTAATGAAAAACTGTTTTTT.